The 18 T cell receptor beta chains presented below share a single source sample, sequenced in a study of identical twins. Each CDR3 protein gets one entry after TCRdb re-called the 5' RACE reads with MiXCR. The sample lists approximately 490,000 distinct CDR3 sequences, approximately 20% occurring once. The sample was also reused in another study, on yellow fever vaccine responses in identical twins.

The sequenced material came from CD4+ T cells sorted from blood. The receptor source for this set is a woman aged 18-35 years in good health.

As DNA, the CDR3 is TGTGCCAGCACTCAGGGGGGGACTAGCGCGTACAATGAGCAGTTCTTC. This translates into CASTQGGTSAYNEQFF. This chain links TRBV19 with TRBJ2-1, with TRBD2 matching 10 bases. Germline V gene data show CDR1 as LNHDA and CDR2 as SQIVND (reference sequence). The V segment lost 9 bases and the J segment 4 bases; nucleotides outside the gene matches: 12. The CDR3 length is 16 residues. Full variable domain (rest looked up from reference TRBV19 and TRBJ2-1): DGGITQSPKYLFRKEGQNVTLSCEQNLNHDAMYWYRQDPGQGLRLIYYSQIVNDFQKGDIAEGYSVSREKKESFPLTVTSAQKNPTAFYLCASTQGGTSAYNEQFFGPGTRLTVL.

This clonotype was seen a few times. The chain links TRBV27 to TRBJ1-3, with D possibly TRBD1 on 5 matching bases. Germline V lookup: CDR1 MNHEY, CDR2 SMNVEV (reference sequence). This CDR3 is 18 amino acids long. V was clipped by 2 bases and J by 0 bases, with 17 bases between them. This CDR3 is CASSLRGQYPSSGNTIYF. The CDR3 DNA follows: TGTGCCAGCAGTTTAAGGGGCCAGTACCCTTCCTCTGGAAACACCATATATTTT.

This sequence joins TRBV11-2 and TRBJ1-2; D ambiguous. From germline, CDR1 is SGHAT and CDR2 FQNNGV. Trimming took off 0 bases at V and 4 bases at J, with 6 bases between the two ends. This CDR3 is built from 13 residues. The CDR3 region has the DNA TGTGCCAGCAGCTTAGAGACTATCTATGGCTACACCTTC. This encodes CASSLETIYGYTF. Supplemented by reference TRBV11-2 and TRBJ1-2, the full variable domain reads EAGVAQSPRYKIIEKRQSVAFWCNPISGHATLYWYQQILGQGPKLLIQFQNNGVVDDSQLPKDRFSAERLKGVDSTLKIQPAKLEDSAVYLCASSLETIYGYTFGSGTRLTVV.

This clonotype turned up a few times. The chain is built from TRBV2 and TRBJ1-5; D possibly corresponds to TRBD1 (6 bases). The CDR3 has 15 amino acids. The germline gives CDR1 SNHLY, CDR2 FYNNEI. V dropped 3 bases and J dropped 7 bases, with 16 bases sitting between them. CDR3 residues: CASSEIRGARQPQHF. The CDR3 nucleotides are TGTGCCAGCAGTGAGATTAGGGGGGCTCGGCAGCCCCAGCATTTT. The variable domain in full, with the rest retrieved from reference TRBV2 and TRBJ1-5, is EPEVTQTPSHQVTQMGQEVILRCVPISNHLYFYWYRQILGQKVEFLVSFYNNEISEKSEIFDDQFSVERPDGSNFTLKIRSTKLEDSAMYFCASSEIRGARQPQHFGDGTRLSIL.

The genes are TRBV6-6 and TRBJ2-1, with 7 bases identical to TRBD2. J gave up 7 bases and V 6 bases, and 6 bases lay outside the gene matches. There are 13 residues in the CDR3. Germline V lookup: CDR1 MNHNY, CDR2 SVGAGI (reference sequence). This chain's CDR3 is CASSSQRGNEQFF. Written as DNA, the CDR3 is TGTGCCAGCAGCTCCCAGCGGGGAAATGAGCAGTTCTTC.

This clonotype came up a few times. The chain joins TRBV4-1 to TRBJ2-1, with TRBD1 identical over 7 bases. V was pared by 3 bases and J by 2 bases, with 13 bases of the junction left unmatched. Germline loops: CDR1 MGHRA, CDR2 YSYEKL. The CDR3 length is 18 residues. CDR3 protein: CASSQTIQGPPPYNEQFF. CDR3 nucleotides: TGCGCCAGCAGCCAGACAATACAGGGGCCCCCCCCCTACAATGAGCAGTTCTTC.

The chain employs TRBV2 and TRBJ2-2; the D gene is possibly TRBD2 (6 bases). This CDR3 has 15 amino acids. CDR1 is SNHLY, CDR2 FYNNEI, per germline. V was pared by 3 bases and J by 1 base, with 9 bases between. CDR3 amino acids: CASSEVSGNTGELFF. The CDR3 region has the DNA TGTGCCAGCAGTGAGGTTAGCGGGAACACCGGGGAGCTGTTTTTT.

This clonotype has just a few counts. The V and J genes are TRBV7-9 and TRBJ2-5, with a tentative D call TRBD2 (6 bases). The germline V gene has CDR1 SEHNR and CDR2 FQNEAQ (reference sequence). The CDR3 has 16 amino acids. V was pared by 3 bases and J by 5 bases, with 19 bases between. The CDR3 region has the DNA TGTGCCAGCAGCTTTAGCGGCAGTTGGGAGTCTGAGACCCAGTACTTC. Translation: CASSFSGSWESETQYF.

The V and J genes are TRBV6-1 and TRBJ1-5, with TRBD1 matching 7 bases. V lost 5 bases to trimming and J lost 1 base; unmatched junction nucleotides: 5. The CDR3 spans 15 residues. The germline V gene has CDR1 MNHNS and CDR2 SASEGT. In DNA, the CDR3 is TGTGCCAGCAGTCGGGACAGTAGGAGCAATCAGCCCCAGCATTTT. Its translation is CASSRDSRSNQPQHF.

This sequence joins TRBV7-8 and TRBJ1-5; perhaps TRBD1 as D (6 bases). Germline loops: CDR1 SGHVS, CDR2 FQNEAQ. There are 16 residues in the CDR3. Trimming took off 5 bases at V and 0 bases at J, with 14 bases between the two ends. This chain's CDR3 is CASSTLGGNSNQPQHF. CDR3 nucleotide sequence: TGTGCCAGCAGCACCTTAGGGGGGAATAGCAATCAGCCCCAGCATTTT.

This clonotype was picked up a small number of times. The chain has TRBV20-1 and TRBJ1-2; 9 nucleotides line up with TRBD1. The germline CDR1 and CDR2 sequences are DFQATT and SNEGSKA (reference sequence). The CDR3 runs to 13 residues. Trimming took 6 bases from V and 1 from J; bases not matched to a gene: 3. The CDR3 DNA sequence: TGCAGTGCGCCGGGACAGGGTAACTATGGCTACACCTTC. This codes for CSAPGQGNYGYTF.

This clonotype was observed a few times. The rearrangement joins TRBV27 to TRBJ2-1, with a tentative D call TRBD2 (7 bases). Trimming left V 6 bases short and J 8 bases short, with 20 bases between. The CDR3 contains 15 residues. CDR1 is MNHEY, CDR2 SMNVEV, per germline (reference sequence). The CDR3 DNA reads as TGTGCCAGCAGCCGGACGACTAGCTACAGGGATGAGCAGTTCTTC. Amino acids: CASSRTTSYRDEQFF.

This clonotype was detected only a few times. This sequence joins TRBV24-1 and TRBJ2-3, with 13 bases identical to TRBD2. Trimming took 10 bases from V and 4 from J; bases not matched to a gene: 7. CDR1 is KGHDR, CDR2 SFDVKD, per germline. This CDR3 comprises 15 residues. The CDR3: CATSRTSGSPDTQYF. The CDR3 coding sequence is TGTGCCACTTCCCGGACTAGCGGGAGCCCAGATACGCAGTATTTT.

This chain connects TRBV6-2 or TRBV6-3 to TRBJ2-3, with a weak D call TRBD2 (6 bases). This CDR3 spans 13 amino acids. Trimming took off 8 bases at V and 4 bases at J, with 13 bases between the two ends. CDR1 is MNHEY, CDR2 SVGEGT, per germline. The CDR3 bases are TGTGCCAGCGGGCAGGGAGGTTCAGATACGCAGTATTTT. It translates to CASGQGGSDTQYF.

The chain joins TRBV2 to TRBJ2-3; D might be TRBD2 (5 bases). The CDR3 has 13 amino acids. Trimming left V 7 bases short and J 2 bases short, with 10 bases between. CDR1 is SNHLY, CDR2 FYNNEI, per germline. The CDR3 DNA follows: TGTGCCAGCAAGCGGCGATTCACAGATACGCAGTATTTT. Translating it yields CASKRRFTDTQYF.

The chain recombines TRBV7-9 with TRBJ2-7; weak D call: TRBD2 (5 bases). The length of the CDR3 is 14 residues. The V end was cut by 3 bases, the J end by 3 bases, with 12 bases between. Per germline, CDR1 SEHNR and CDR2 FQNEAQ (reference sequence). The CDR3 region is CASSLEALHYEQYV. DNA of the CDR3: TGTGCCAGCAGCTTGGAGGCCCTCCACTACGAGCAGTACGTC.

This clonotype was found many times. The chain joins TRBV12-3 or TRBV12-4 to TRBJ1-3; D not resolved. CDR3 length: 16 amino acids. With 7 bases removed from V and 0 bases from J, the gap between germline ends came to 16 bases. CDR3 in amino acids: CASTFLYQFSGNTIYF. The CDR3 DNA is TGTGCCAGCACTTTCCTCTATCAATTCTCTGGAAACACCATATATTTT.

The CDR3 region has the DNA TGCAGTGCTAGGTGGACTACGGCTAGCACAGATACGCAGTATTTT. Translating gives CSARWTTASTDTQYF. The chain recombines TRBV20-1 with TRBJ2-3; tentative D call: TRBD2 (6 bases). CDR3 size: 15 residues. V lost 3 bases, J lost 0 bases, and 13 bases lay in between. Germline V lookup: CDR1 DFQATT, CDR2 SNEGSKA (reference sequence).